This T cell receptor (beta chain) was found in a study of PD-1 blockade in classical Hodgkin lymphoma. Regarding time point: cycle 4 day 1 (C4D1), after 6 weeks of nivolumab. Each patient's relapse followed autologous stem cell transplantation, and brentuximab vedotin exposure varied. Thawed PBMCs were subjected to magnetic negative selection, which yielded isolated CD8+ T cells. The ends were cut back, 1 base at V and 7 bases at J, with 13 bases in the middle. Looked up from germline, CDR1 is MDHEN and CDR2 is SYDVKM. The CDR3 runs to 15 residues. Using immunoSEQ multiplex PCR, the repertoire was profiled, and TCRdb retains in-frame clones only, with some absent. The profile shows some 14,000 clones, about nine tenths of them singletons.

This receptor was obtained from a human donor with classical Hodgkin lymphoma. This material consisted of CD8+ T cells from blood, taken before the fourth cycle of nivolumab. The chain couples TRBV28 to TRBJ1-4; tentative D call: TRBD1 (5 bases). CDR3 in DNA: TGTGCCAGCAGTTTATCGGCCAGGGAGGGTGAAAAACTGTTTTTT. It is translated as CASSLSAREGEKLFF.